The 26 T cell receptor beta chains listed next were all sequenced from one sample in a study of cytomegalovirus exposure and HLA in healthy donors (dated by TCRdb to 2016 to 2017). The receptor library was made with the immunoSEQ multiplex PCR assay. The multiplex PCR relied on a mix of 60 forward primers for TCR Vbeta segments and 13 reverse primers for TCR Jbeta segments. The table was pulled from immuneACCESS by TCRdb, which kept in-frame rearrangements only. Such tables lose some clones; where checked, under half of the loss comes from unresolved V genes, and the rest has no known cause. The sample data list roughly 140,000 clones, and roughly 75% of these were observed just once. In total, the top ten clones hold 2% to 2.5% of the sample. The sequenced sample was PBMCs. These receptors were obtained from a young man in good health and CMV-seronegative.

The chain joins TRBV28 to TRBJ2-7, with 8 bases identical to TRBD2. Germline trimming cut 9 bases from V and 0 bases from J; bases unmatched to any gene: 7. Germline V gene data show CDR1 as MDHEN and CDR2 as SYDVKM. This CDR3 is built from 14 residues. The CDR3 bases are TGTGCCAGTCGGAGCGGGGGTTTCTCCTACGAGCAGTACTTC. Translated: CASRSGGFSYEQYF.

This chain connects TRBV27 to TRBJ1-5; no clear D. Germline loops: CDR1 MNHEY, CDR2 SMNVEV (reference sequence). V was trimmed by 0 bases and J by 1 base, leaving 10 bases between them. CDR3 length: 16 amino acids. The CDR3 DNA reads TGTGCCAGCAGTTTATCCAGTTCGCTGAGCAATCAGCCCCAGCATTTT. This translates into CASSLSSSLSNQPQHF.

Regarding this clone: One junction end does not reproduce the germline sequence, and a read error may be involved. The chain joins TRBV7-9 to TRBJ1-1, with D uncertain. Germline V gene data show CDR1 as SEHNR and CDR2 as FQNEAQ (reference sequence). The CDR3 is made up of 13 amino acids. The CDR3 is CSSSLGGWTEAFF. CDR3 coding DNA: TGTTCCAGCAGCTTAGGAGGGTGGACTGAAGCTTTCTTT.

The CDR3, as DNA: TGTGCTACGGGGGGTGACTACGAGCAGTACTTC. Translating it yields CATGGDYEQYF. The chain carries TRBV7-9 and TRBJ2-7; the match to TRBD2 covers 7 bases. This CDR3 contains 11 residues. Per germline, CDR1 SEHNR and CDR2 FQNEAQ (reference sequence).

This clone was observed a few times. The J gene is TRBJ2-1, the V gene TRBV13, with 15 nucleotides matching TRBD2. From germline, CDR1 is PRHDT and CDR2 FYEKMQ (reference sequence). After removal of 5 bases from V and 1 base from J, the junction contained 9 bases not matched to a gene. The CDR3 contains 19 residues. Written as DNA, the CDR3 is TGTGCCAGCAGCCGACTTCGGACTAGCGGGGGGGCGTCCTACAATGAGCAGTTCTTC. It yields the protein CASSRLRTSGGASYNEQFF.

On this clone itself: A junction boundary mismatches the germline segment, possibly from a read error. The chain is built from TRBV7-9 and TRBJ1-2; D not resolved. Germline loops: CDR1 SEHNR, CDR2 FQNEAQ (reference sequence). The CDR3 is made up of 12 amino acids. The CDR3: CASSRVGHRHFF. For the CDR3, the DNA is TGTGCCAGCAGCCGGGTAGGCCACCGGCATTTCTTC.

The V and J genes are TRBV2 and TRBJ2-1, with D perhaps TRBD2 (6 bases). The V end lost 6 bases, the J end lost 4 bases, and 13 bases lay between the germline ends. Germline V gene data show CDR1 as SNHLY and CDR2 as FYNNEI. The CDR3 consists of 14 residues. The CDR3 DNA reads TGTGCCAGCAGCCCCGGACGGGGGTACAATGAGCAGTTCTTC. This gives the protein CASSPGRGYNEQFF.

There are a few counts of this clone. CDR3 sequence reads: CASSSGRPQETQYF. In DNA form, the CDR3 reads TGCGCCAGCAGTAGCGGGAGGCCCCAAGAGACCCAGTACTTC. The chain has TRBV5-1 and TRBJ2-5, with 10 bases identical to TRBD2. Germline values: CDR1 SGHRS, CDR2 YFSETQ. The CDR3 covers 14 residues. The V and J ends lost 5 bases and 1 base, in that order; junction bases with no gene match: 2.

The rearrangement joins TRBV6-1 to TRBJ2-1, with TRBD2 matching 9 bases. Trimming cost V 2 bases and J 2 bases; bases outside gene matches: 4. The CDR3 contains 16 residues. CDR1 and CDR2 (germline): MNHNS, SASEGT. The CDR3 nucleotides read TGTGCCAGCAGTGAACTAGCGGGAACTCCCTACAATGAGCAGTTCTTC. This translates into CASSELAGTPYNEQFF.

In DNA form, the CDR3 reads TGTGCCATCAGTGCCCCGGACAGTCAACATGGCTACACCTTC. Amino acid sequence: CAISAPDSQHGYTF. V is TRBV10-3 and J is TRBJ1-2; D may be TRBD1 (6 bases). The germline CDR1 and CDR2 sequences are ENHRY and SYGVKD. The CDR3 runs to 14 residues. V gave up 4 bases and J gave up 6 bases, with 15 bases separating them.

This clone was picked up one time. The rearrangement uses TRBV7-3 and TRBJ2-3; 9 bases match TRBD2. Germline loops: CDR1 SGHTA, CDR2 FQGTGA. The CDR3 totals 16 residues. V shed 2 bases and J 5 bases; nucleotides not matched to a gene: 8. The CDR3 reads CASSLWAGGPLDTQYF. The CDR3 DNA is TGTGCCAGCAGCTTATGGGCGGGAGGGCCCTTAGATACGCAGTATTTT. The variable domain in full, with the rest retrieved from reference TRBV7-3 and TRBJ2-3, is GAGVSQTPSNKVTEKGKYVELRCDPISGHTALYWYRQSLGQGPEFLIYFQGTGAADDSGLPNDRFFAVRPEGSVSTLKIQRTERGDSAVYLCASSLWAGGPLDTQYFGPGTRLTVL.

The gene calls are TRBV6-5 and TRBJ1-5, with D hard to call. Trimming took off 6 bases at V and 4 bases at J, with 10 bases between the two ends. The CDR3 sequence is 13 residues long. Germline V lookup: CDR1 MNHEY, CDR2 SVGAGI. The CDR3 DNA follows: TGTGCCAGCAGGTCCCATACAAATCAGCCCCAGCATTTT. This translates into CASRSHTNQPQHF.

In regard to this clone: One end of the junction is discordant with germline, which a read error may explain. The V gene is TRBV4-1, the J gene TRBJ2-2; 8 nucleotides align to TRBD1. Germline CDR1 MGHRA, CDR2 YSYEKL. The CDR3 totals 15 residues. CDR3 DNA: TGCGCCAGCAGCCAGAGGACAGGGTACACCGAGGAGCTGTTTTTT. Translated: CASSQRTGYTEELFF.

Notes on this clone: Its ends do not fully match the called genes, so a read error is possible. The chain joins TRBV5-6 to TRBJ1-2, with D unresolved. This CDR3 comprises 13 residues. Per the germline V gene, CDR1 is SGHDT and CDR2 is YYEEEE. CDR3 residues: CASSLSLIGGYPF. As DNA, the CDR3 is TGTGCCAGCAGCTTGAGTTTAATCGGAGGCTACCCCTTC.

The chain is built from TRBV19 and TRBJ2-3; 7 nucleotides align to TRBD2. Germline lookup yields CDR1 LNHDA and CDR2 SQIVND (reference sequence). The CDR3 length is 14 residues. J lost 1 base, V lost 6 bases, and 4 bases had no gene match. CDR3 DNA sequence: TGTGCCAGTAGCCCGGGACTACGCACAGATACGCAGTATTTT. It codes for CASSPGLRTDTQYF.

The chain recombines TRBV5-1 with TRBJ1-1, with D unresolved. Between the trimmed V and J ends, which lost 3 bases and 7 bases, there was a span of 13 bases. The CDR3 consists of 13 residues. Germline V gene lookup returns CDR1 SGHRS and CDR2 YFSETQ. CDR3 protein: CASSSTNSFEAFF. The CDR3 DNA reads TGCGCCAGCAGCTCCACCAACTCCTTTGAAGCTTTCTTT.

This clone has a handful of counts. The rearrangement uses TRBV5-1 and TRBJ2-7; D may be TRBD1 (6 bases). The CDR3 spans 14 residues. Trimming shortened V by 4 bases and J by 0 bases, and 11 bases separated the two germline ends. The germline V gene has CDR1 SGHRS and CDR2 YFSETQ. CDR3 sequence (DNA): TGCGCCAGCAGCCCGGACAGTCCCTCCTACGAGCAGTACTTC. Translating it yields CASSPDSPSYEQYF.

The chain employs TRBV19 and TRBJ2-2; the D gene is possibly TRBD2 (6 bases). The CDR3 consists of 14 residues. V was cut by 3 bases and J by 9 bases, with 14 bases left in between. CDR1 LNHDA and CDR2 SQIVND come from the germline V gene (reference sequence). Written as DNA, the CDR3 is TGTGCCAGTAGTATTAGTCAGGGAGGCCGGGAGCTGTTTTTT. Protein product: CASSISQGGRELFF.

The CDR3 nucleotides are TGTGCCAGCAGCCCCCCCGGGACAGACTTTTACGAGCAGTACTTC. Protein: CASSPPGTDFYEQYF. This rearrangement joins TRBV28 to TRBJ2-7, with 7 positions matching TRBD1. The germline CDR1 and CDR2 sequences are MDHEN and SYDVKM. The length of the CDR3 is 15 residues. Germline trimming cut 6 bases from V and 4 bases from J; bases unmatched to any gene: 12.

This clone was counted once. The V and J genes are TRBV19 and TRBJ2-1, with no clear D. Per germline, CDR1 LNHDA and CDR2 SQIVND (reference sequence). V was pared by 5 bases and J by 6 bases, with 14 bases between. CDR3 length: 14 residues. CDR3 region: CASSAALLSNEQFF. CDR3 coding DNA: TGTGCCAGTAGTGCCGCCCTCCTGAGCAATGAGCAGTTCTTC.

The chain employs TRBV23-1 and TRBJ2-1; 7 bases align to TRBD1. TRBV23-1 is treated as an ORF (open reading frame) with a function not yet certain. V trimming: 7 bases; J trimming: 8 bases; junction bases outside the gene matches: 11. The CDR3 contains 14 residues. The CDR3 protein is CASNRQGGNDEQFF. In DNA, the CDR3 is TGCGCCAGCAATCGACAGGGTGGTAACGATGAGCAGTTCTTC.

CDR3 DNA sequence: TGTGCCACCAGCAGAGATCTGTCAGAAGAAGCTTTCTTT. Translating gives CATSRDLSEEAFF. V usage is TRBV15 and J usage is TRBJ1-1; D is uncertain. CDR3 size: 13 residues. Trimming cost V 0 bases and J 8 bases, with 10 bases left between them. Germline V CDR1 and CDR2: LNHNV, YYDKDF (reference sequence).

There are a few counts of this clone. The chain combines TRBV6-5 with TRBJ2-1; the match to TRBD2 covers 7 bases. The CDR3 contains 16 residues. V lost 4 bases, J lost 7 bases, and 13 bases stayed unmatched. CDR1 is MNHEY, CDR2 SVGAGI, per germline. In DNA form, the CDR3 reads TGTGCCAGCAGTTTAGCCCCTAGCGGCCCGCAAAATGAGCAGTTCTTC. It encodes CASSLAPSGPQNEQFF.

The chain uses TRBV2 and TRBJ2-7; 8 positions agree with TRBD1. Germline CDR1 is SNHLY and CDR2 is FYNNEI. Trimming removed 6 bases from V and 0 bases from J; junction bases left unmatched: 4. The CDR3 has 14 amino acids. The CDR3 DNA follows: TGTGCCAGCAGCCCGACAGGGGTCTCCTACGAGCAGTACTTC. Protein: CASSPTGVSYEQYF.

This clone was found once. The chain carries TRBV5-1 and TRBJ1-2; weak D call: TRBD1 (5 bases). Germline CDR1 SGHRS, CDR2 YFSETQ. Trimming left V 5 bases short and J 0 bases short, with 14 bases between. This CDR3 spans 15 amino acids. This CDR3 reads CASRDDRQSNYGYTF. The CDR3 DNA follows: TGCGCCAGCAGGGACGACAGACAGTCTAACTATGGCTACACCTTC.

DNA of the CDR3: TGCAGCGTCCCGACTCCGAGCTCCTACAATGAGCAGTTCTTC. It translates to CSVPTPSSYNEQFF. The genes are TRBV29-1 and TRBJ2-1, with D unresolved. Germline lookup yields CDR1 SQVTM and CDR2 ANQGSEA. Trimming shortened V by 6 bases and J by 0 bases, and 12 bases separated the two germline ends. The CDR3 is 14 amino acids.